This TCR beta chain was captured by sequencing in a study of siplizumab effects on memory and regulatory T cells. The count of this clone is one. Trimming took 4 bases from V and 8 from J, leaving 14 bases between them. Germline CDR1 is MNHEY and CDR2 is SVGAGI. This CDR3 contains 13 residues. Sequencing was performed with immunoSEQ multiplex PCR; in TCRdb, only in-frame clones are kept and a portion is missing. Here the sample spans 90,000 to 130,000 clones, about nine tenths being singletons. The rearrangement joins TRBV6-5 to TRBJ1-2; D uncertain. This receptor was taken from a human donor in good health. The sequencing sample was made of CD4+ T cells sorted from blood. The CDR3 region is CASSLRPAGGYTF. The CDR3 region has the DNA TGTGCCAGCAGTTTGCGACCGGCGGGCGGCTACACCTTC.